The next 4 T cell receptor beta chains were all read from a single sample in a study of molecular identifiers for immune sequencing clone quantification (dated 2018 in TCRdb). Library preparation employed PCR. Data came from a NextSeq 500. TCRdb reworked the public reads: Q25 trimming with fastp, MiXCR clone assembly, productive beta chains retained. Rows with a matching CDR3 protein are joined into one entry that keeps the most common DNA and genes. The table for this sample lists 490,000 or so distinct CDR3 sequences; 25% of them were counted only once. Clones ranked in the top ten supply around 0.8% of the sample. Specimen: naive CD8+ T cells from blood, with Jurkat cell RNA spiked in. Taken with the paper, the label for cell subset or site translates to: FACS-sorted CD8+CD4-CCR7+CD45RA+ naive T cells. Receptor source: a human donor in good health. Some libraries in this study had Jurkat cell RNA spiked in.

This clonotype was seen a few times. The rearrangement links TRBV10-3 to TRBJ2-7, with TRBD1 as a possible D gene (5 bases). Germline assignment: CDR1 ENHRY and CDR2 SYGVKD. Trimming pared 2 bases from V and 2 bases from J, leaving 13 bases between. CDR3 length: 15 residues. The CDR3: CAISEGFGQAYEQYF. In DNA form, the CDR3 reads TGTGCCATCAGTGAGGGGTTTGGACAAGCCTACGAGCAGTACTTC.

This clonotype turned up a few times. The chain has TRBV4-2 and TRBJ1-2; D is undetermined. The germline CDR1 and CDR2 sequences are LGHNA and YNFKEQ. Trimming shortened V by 4 bases and J by 1 base, and 13 bases separated the two germline ends. CDR3 length: 15 residues. CDR3 region: CASSPTRTDNYGYTF. CDR3 bases: TGTGCCAGCAGCCCCACCCGGACCGATAACTATGGCTACACCTTC.

This chain connects TRBV9 to TRBJ2-3, with 7 bases aligning to TRBD1. The germline CDR1 and CDR2 sequences are SGDLS and YYNGEE. Trimming took 7 bases from V and 4 from J; bases not matched to a gene: 12. The CDR3 is made up of 15 amino acids. The CDR3 DNA reads TGTGCCAGCTCCGACGAAGGGGGCTTTTCAGATACGCAGTATTTT. Translated, it gives CASSDEGGFSDTQYF.

DNA for the CDR3: TGTGCCAGCAGTGCGCCGGGACAGGGGGACTACGAGCAGTACTTC. Its translation is CASSAPGQGDYEQYF. The chain employs TRBV6-2 or TRBV6-3 and TRBJ2-7; 11 nucleotides agree with TRBD1. The CDR3 has 15 amino acids. Per the germline V gene, CDR1 is MNHEY and CDR2 is SVGEGT. J lost 3 bases, V lost 5 bases, and 6 bases had no gene match.